The clone carrying this T cell receptor (beta chain) was counted a few times. Its antigen is currently unknown. This specimen comes from a study of shared clonotypes between healthy human individuals. Study-wide context: The donor pool was made up of a couple of women and a few men aged 18 to 49.

The repertoire was sequenced with immunoSEQ multiplex PCR; TCRdb's copy has only in-frame clones and lacks some. The profile shows some 480,000 clones, roughly 85% of them singletons. Trimming removed 2 bases from V and 0 bases from J; junction bases left unmatched: 4. Per germline, CDR1 SGHRS and CDR2 YFSETQ. This CDR3 has 15 residues. Points from the study as a whole: The study sampled only blood, and tissue repertoires likely differ.

Specimen: PBMCs. The rearrangement links TRBV5-1 to TRBJ2-5; 7 nucleotides align to TRBD1. This clonotype was sampled from a woman aged 40 to 55 in good health. Some clones in this sample may be carry-over from other donors' samples. DNA for the CDR3: TGCGCCAGCAGCTTATCTACAGGGGACCAAGAGACCCAGTACTTC. It is translated as CASSLSTGDQETQYF.